The rows below give T cell receptor beta chains drawn from one sample of a study of OX40 agonist ivuxolimab in advanced cancers. Clones were sequenced by immunoSEQ multiplex PCR, and TCRdb holds only the in-frame ones, with some missing. The data contain tens of thousands of clones, around 90% of them singletons. Sequenced material: CD4+ or CD8+ T cells sorted from blood, taken in a trial of the OX40 agonist ivuxolimab. These receptors came from an adult with an advanced solid tumor such as melanoma, head and neck, liver or kidney cancer. Both conserved end residues are part of each CDR3. Fields, in order: clone size, J gene, V gene, D gene, CDR3 protein, CDR3 DNA. D genes are given only for firm matches. Only part of the rows carry a size: once, few, many, or a class if the clone is expanded.

>NA|TRBJ1-3|TRBV6-5|TRBD1
CASTTWTGLDTIYF
TGTGCCAGCACCACCTGGACAGGGCTGGACACCATATATTTT
>NA|TRBJ2-5|TRBV5-4|NA
CASSPIGSQQETQYF
TGTGCCAGCAGCCCCATAGGGAGTCAACAAGAGACCCAGTACTTC
>NA|TRBJ2-7|TRBV19|NA
CASSIGPRLPYEQYF
TGTGCCAGTAGTATTGGGCCTCGTCTCCCCTACGAGCAGTACTTC
>NA|TRBJ1-2|TRBV9|NA
CASSQAGNRYGYTF
TGTGCCAGCAGCCAAGCAGGGAATCGTTATGGCTACACCTTC
>few|TRBJ2-2|TRBV11-2|TRBD2
CASSLARTSGRAGELFF
TGTGCCAGCAGCTTAGCTAGGACTAGCGGGAGGGCAGGGGAGCTGTTTTTT
>once|TRBJ1-1|TRBV11-3|NA
CASSLEITEAFF
TGTGCCAGCAGCTTAGAGATCACTGAAGCTTTCTTT
>NA|TRBJ2-3|TRBV6-5|NA
CASLVPGTDTQYF
TGTGCCAGCCTGGTCCCTGGCACAGATACGCAGTATTTT
>NA|TRBJ2-7|TRBV27|TRBD2
CASRIAGGLSYEQYF
TGTGCCAGCAGAATAGCGGGGGGGCTCTCCTACGAGCAGTACTTC
>NA|TRBJ1-5|TRBV19|NA
CASSTPGSNQPQHF
TGTGCCAGTAGTACCCCGGGGAGCAATCAGCCCCAGCATTTT
>NA|TRBJ2-3|TRBV4-1|TRBD1
CASSLGQGLTDTQYF
TGCGCCAGCAGCCTCGGACAGGGGCTCACAGATACGCAGTATTTT
>NA|TRBJ2-5|TRBV7-2|NA
CASSLVVQKETQYF
TGTGCCAGCAGCTTAGTGGTACAGAAAGAGACCCAGTACTTC
>NA|TRBJ1-4|TRBV18|TRBD1
CASSASVGTASEKLFF
TGTGCCAGCTCCGCGTCGGTCGGGACAGCCTCTGAAAAACTGTTTTTT
>NA|TRBJ1-5|TRBV28|NA
CASSSQGISNQPQHF
TGTGCCAGCAGTTCCCAGGGGATTAGCAATCAGCCCCAGCATTTT
>NA|TRBJ2-7|TRBV16|NA
CASSQGQLTYEQYF
TGTGCCAGCAGCCAAGGGCAGTTGACCTACGAGCAGTACTTC
>NA|TRBJ1-3|TRBV15|NA
CATSRDSGSGNTIYF
TGTGCCACCAGCAGGGACAGCGGATCTGGAAACACCATATATTTT
>NA|TRBJ2-3|TRBV7-6|TRBD2
CASSLAHGLAGGGSDTQYF
TGTGCCAGCAGCTTAGCGCATGGACTAGCGGGAGGGGGTTCCGATACGCAGTATTTT
>NA|TRBJ1-6|TRBV7-9|TRBD1
CASSTRQGNFSPLHF
TGTGCCAGCAGCACCCGACAGGGAAACTTTTCACCCCTCCACTTT
>NA|TRBJ2-7|TRBV2|NA
CASSDRSWASLDYEQYF
TGTGCCAGCAGTGATAGATCCTGGGCCAGTTTGGACTACGAGCAGTACTTC
>NA|TRBJ2-2|TRBV11-2|NA
CASSFGTGELFF
TGTGCCAGCAGCTTTGGCACCGGGGAGCTGTTTTTT
>NA|TRBJ2-1|TRBV7-9|NA
CASSRPKYNEQFF
TGTGCCAGCAGTCGACCTAAATACAATGAGCAGTTCTTC
>NA|TRBJ2-1|TRBV27|NA
CASSSLGPYNEQFF
TGTGCCAGCAGTTCCCTAGGACCCTACAATGAGCAGTTCTTC
>NA|TRBJ1-2|TRBV4-3|TRBD1
CASSHGQGPQDYGYTF
TGCGCCAGCAGCCACGGACAGGGCCCGCAGGACTATGGCTACACCTTC
>NA|TRBJ1-4|TRBV6-5|NA
CASSYSRTQYEKLFF
TGTGCCAGCAGTTACTCGAGGACGCAGTATGAAAAACTGTTTTTT
>NA|TRBJ1-4|TRBV4-2|TRBD1
CASSQDGSDRGREKLFF
TGTGCCAGCAGCCAAGACGGTTCGGACAGGGGGCGTGAAAAACTGTTTTTT
>NA|TRBJ2-3|TRBV7-9|TRBD2
CASSLGGSAGLQYF
TGTGCCAGCAGCTTAGGAGGGTCAGCGGGACTCCAGTATTTT
>NA|TRBJ1-2|TRBV6-5|NA
CASRSQGTANYGYTF
TGTGCCAGCAGATCACAGGGAACAGCTAACTATGGCTACACCTTC
>NA|TRBJ2-7|TRBV7-2|TRBD2
CASSVAAPGGLYEQYF
TGTGCCAGCAGCGTAGCCGCACCGGGGGGGCTTTACGAGCAGTACTTC
>NA|TRBJ2-1|TRBV18|NA
CASSPPVGKGTYNEQFF
TGTGCCAGCTCACCACCAGTTGGGAAGGGGACCTACAATGAGCAGTTCTTC
>NA|TRBJ2-7|TRBV5-1|NA
CASSLEPHSYEQYF
TGCGCCAGCAGCTTGGAGCCCCATTCCTACGAGCAGTACTTC
>NA|TRBJ1-4|TRBV5-6|TRBD1
CASSYLTTGAFEKLFF
TGTGCCAGCAGCTACCTAACGACAGGGGCATTTGAAAAACTGTTTTTT
>NA|TRBJ2-1|TRBV29-1|NA
CSVPISGSYNEQFF
TGCAGCGTGCCTATTTCCGGCTCCTACAATGAGCAGTTCTTC
>NA|TRBJ1-2|TRBV4-1|NA
CASSQDPTGLYGYTF
TGCGCCAGCAGCCAAGACCCCACGGGTCTCTATGGCTACACCTTC
>NA|TRBJ1-2|TRBV15|TRBD1
CASWGGGKNGYTF
TGTGCCTCCTGGGGAGGGGGCAAGAATGGCTACACCTTC
>once|TRBJ2-2|TRBV28|NA
CASSFGGLGTGELFF
TGTGCCAGCAGTTTCGGGGGCCTGGGCACCGGGGAGCTGTTTTTT
>NA|TRBJ2-1|TRBV7-8|NA
CASSLEGGDYNEQFF
TGTGCCAGCAGCTTAGAGGGGGGGGACTACAATGAGCAGTTCTTC
>NA|TRBJ2-6|TRBV9|NA
CASSPGHSSGANVLTF
TGTGCCAGCAGCCCGGGACATTCCTCTGGGGCCAACGTCCTGACTTTC
>NA|TRBJ2-7|TRBV5-1|NA
CASSLGRNYEQYF
TGCGCCAGCAGCTTGGGCAGAAACTACGAGCAGTACTTC
>NA|TRBJ1-1|TRBV2|TRBD1
CASKPGGTEAFF
TGTGCCAGCAAACCAGGGGGCACTGAAGCTTTCTTT
>once|TRBJ1-4|TRBV7-9|TRBD1
CASSLGTAINEKLFF
TGTGCCAGCAGCCTAGGGACAGCGATTAATGAAAAACTGTTTTTT
>NA|TRBJ1-1|TRBV6-5|TRBD1
CASSRTGVAEAFF
TGTGCCAGCAGCCGAACAGGGGTGGCTGAAGCTTTCTTT
>NA|TRBJ2-7|TRBV19|NA
CASSILTGQGYEQYF
TGTGCCAGTAGTATTCTGACAGGCCAAGGCTACGAGCAGTACTTC